This paragraph covers one T cell receptor beta chain sequence. Its antigen remains unidentified. The sample is drawn from a study of T cells expressing NK-cell markers. Across the study: Sorted CD3+CD56+NKG2C+, CD3+CD56+NKG2C- and CD3+CD56-NKG2C+ T cells supplied TCR beta repertoires. With respect to HCMV, seven of the eight sequenced donors were seropositive, and one was seronegative. Findings and limits, study-wide: As a fraction of CD8+ T cells, dominant NKG2C+ clonotypes reached about 1.0-8% in a handful of donors.

Using the 5' RACE reads, TCRdb records one entry per CDR3 protein without DNA. Its listing shows about 260,000 distinct CDR3 sequences. Germline-derived CDR1 and CDR2 are SGDLS and YYNGEE. This CDR3 is 15 amino acids long. The chain joins TRBV9 to TRBJ1-2; TCRdb picks TRBD1, but there is no DNA to check that call. The origin of this receptor is a woman between 18 and 75 years old in good health. The sample comprised blood T cells: a sorted CD56 or NKG2C T cell subset, CD4+ or CD8+ T cells, or bulk PBMC T cells (not recorded which). The CDR3 region is CASSVDPQGNYGYTF.